These T cell receptor beta chains were read from a single sample in a study of cytotoxic CD8 clonotypes in ibrutinib-treated CLL. TCRdb keeps only in-frame clones here, not all; method: immunoSEQ multiplex PCR. The sample lists 50,000 or so clones; about three fifths were seen once. Sequenced here: PBMCs, sampled after 24 months of ibrutinib treatment. The receptors were sampled from a human donor with chronic lymphocytic leukemia. CDR3s include the opening cysteine and the closing phenylalanine or tryptophan. The D gene is left open where the match is weak. A clone size is listed for some rows: how often the clone was seen (once, few, many), or a class if it is expanded.

D	V	J	size	CDR3	DNA
-	TRBV30	TRBJ1-5	-	CAWGQGNQPQHF	TGTGCCTGGGGGCAGGGGAATCAGCCCCAGCATTTT
TRBD1	TRBV5-1	TRBJ2-3	-	CASSLAISTGAGDTQYF	TGCGCCAGCAGCTTGGCCATATCGACAGGGGCAGGGGATACGCAGTATTTT
-	TRBV20-1	TRBJ1-4	-	CSATPHEKLFF	TGCAGTGCTACCCCCCATGAAAAACTGTTTTTT
-	TRBV4-3	TRBJ1-2	-	CASSQDPGMGYGYTF	TGCGCCAGCAGCCAAGATCCGGGTATGGGCTATGGCTACACCTTC
-	TRBV5-6	TRBJ2-7	-	CASSLWRVDEQYF	TGTGCCAGCAGCTTGTGGAGGGTCGACGAGCAGTACTTC
TRBD1	TRBV29-1	TRBJ1-2	many	CSAGQGYGYTF	TGCAGCGCCGGACAGGGCTATGGCTACACCTTC
-	TRBV7-8	TRBJ1-4	-	CASSFSGGNEKLFF	TGTGCCAGCAGCTTTTCTGGGGGTAATGAAAAACTGTTTTTT
-	TRBV5-1	TRBJ2-3	-	CASRLGDTQYF	TGCGCCAGCAGACTTGGAGATACGCAGTATTTT
TRBD1	TRBV19	TRBJ1-5	-	CASSIRASGDRGNQPQHF	TGTGCCAGTAGTATCCGGGCGTCGGGGGACAGGGGCAATCAGCCCCAGCATTTT
TRBD1	TRBV11-2	TRBJ2-1	-	CASSRGTGGVNEQFF	TGTGCCAGCAGCCGCGGGACAGGGGGAGTGAATGAGCAGTTCTTC
-	TRBV5-4	TRBJ2-7	-	CASSDRDRGNEQYF	TGCGCCAGCAGCGACCGGGACCGGGGGAACGAGCAGTACTTC
-	TRBV4-2	TRBJ1-2	many	CASSDSTGGYGYTF	TGTGCCAGCAGCGACTCGACTGGCGGCTATGGCTACACCTTC
-	TRBV5-1	TRBJ2-3	-	CASSPGTDTQYF	TGCGCCAGCAGCCCCGGCACAGATACGCAGTATTTT
TRBD1	TRBV29-1	TRBJ1-2	-	CSVGEEGAIYGYTF	TGCAGCGTTGGGGAGGAGGGGGCTATCTATGGCTACACCTTC
-	TRBV5-1	TRBJ1-3	-	CASSPGDAGNTIYF	TGCGCCAGCAGCCCCGGGGACGCGGGAAACACCATATATTTT